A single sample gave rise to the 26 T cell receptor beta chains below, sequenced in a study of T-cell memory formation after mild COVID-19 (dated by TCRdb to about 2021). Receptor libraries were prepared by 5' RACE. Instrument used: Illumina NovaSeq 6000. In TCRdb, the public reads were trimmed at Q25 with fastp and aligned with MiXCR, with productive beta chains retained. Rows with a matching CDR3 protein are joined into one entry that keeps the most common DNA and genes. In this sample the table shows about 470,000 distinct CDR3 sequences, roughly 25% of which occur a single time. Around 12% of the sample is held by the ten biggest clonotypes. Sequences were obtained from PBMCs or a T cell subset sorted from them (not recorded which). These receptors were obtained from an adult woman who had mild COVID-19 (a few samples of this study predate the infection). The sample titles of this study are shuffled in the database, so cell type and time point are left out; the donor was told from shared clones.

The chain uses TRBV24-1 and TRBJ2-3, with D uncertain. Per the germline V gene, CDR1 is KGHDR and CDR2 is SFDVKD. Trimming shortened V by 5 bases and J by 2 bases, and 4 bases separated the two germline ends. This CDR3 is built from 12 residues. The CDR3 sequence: CATSGTTDTQYF. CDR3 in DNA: TGTGCCACCAGTGGAACCACAGATACGCAGTATTTT.

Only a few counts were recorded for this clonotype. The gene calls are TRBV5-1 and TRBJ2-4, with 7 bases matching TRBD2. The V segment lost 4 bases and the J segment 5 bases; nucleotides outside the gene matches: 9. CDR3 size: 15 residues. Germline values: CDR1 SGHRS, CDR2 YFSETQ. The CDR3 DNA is TGCGCCAGCAGCGCCGGCGGGCTAGCGGAAAACATTCAGTACTTC. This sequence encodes CASSAGGLAENIQYF. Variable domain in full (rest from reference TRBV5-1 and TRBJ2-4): KAGVTQTPRYLIKTRGQQVTLSCSPISGHRSVSWYQQTPGQGLQFLFEYFSETQRNKGNFPGRFSGRQFSNSRSEMNVSTLELGDSALYLCASSAGGLAENIQYFGAGTRLSVL.

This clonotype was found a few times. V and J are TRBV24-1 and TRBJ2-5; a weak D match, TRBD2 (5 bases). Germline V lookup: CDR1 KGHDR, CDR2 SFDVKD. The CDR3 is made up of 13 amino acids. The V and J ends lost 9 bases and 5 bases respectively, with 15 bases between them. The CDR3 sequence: CATGGQGVETQYF. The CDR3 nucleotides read TGTGCCACCGGAGGCCAAGGAGTGGAGACCCAGTACTTC.

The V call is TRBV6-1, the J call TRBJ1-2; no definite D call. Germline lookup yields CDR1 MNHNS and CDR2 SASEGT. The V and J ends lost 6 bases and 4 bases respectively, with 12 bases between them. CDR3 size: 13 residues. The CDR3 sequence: CASSPASGYGYTF. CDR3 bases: TGTGCCAGCAGCCCGGCTTCCGGCTATGGCTACACCTTC.

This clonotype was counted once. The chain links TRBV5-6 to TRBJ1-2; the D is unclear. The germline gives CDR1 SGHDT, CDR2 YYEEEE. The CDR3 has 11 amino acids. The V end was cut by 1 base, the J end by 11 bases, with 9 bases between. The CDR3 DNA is TGTGCCAGCAGCTTGTCCTGGTCTTACACCTTC. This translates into CASSLSWSYTF. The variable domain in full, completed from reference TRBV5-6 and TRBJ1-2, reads DAGVTQSPTHLIKTRGQQVTLRCSPKSGHDTVSWYQQALGQGPQFIFQYYEEEERQRGNFPDRFSGHQFPNYSSELNVNALLLGDSALYLCASSLSWSYTFGSGTRLTVV.

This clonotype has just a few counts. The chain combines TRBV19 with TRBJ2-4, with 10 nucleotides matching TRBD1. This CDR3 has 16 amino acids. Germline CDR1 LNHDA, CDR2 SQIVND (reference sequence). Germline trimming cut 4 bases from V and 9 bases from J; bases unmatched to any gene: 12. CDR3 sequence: CASSSGPGTGEGIQYF. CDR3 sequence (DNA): TGTGCCAGTAGTAGTGGCCCCGGGACAGGGGAGGGCATTCAGTACTTC.

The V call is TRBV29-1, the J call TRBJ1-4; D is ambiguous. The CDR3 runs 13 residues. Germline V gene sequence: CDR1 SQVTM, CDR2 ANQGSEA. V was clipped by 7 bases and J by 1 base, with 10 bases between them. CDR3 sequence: CSAWGKTNEKLFF. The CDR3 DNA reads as TGCAGCGCGTGGGGAAAAACTAATGAAAAACTGTTTTTT.

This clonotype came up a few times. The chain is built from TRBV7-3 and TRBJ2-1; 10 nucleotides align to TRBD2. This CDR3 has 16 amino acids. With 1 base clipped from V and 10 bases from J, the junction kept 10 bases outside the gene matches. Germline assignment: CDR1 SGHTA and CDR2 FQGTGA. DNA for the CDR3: TGTGCCAGCAGCTTAAACAGCGGGGGGGCGCCTGGGGAGCAGTTCTTC. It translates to CASSLNSGGAPGEQFF.

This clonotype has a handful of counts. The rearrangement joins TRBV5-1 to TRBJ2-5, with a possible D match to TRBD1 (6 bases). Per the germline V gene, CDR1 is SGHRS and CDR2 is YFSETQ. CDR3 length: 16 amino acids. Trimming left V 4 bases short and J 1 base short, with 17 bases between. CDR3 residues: CASSAAGQLPQETQYF. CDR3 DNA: TGCGCCAGCAGCGCAGCTGGACAGCTCCCCCAAGAGACCCAGTACTTC.

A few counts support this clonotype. The CDR3 bases are TGCAGCGTTGATTTCGACGGAGCTTACGAGCAGTACTTC. It encodes CSVDFDGAYEQYF. This chain joins TRBV29-1 and TRBJ2-7; unclear D gene. This CDR3 has 13 amino acids. Germline CDR1 is SQVTM and CDR2 is ANQGSEA. With 3 bases removed from V and 4 bases from J, the gap between germline ends came to 13 bases.

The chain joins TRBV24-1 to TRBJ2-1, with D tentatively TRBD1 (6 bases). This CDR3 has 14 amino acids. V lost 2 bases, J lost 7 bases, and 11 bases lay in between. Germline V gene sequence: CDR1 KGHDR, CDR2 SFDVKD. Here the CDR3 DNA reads TGTGCCACCAGTGATTGGAAAGGGGGAAATGAGCAGTTCTTC. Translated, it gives CATSDWKGGNEQFF.

Written as DNA, the CDR3 is TGCGCCAGCAGCCAAGTGTTCGGCGACTATGGCTACACCTTC. The encoded protein is CASSQVFGDYGYTF. The V gene is TRBV4-1, the J gene TRBJ1-2; no clear D. Trimming left V 1 base short and J 3 bases short, with 9 bases between. The germline V gene has CDR1 MGHRA and CDR2 YSYEKL. This CDR3 region has 14 residues.

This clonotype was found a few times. For the CDR3, the DNA is TGTGCCAGCTGCCTCCTTAATCAGCCCCAGCATTTT. As protein: CASCLLNQPQHF. The V gene is TRBV12-3 or TRBV12-4, the J gene TRBJ1-5; no clear D. V was pared by 8 bases and J by 4 bases, with 9 bases between. The CDR3 is 12 amino acids.

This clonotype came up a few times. In DNA, the CDR3 is TGCAGCGCCGGGGACGGGGCCCCCTACAATGAGCAGTTCTTC. This translates into CSAGDGAPYNEQFF. The chain is built from TRBV29-1 and TRBJ2-1; TRBD1 or TRBD2 may be the D gene (5 bases each). The CDR3 spans 14 residues. V gave up 7 bases and J gave up 2 bases, with 15 bases separating them. Per the germline V gene, CDR1 is SQVTM and CDR2 is ANQGSEA.

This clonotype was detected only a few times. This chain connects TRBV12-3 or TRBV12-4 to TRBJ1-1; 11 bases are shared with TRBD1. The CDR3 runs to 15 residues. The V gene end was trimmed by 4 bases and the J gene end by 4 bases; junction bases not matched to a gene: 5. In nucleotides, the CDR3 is TGTGCCAGCAGTTGGGGGACAGGGGGTCGCACTGAAGCTTTCTTT. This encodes CASSWGTGGRTEAFF.

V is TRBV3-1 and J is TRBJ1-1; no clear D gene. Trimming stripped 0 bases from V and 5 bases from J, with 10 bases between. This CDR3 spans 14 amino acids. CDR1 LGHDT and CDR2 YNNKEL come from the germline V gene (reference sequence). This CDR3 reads CASSQDLGRTEAFF. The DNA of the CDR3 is TGTGCCAGCAGCCAAGATTTGGGGAGAACTGAAGCTTTCTTT.

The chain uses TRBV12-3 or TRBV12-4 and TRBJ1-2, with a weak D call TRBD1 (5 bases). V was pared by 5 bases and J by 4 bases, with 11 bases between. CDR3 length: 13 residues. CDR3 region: CASSPGPGYGYTF. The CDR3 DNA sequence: TGTGCCAGCAGTCCGGGGCCGGGCTATGGCTACACCTTC.

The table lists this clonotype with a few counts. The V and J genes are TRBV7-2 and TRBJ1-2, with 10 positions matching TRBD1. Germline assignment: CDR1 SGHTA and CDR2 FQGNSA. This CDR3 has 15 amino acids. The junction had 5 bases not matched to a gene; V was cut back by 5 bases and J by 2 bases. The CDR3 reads CASSRRTGGNYGYTF. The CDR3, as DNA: TGTGCCAGCAGCCGCAGGACAGGGGGAAACTATGGCTACACCTTC.

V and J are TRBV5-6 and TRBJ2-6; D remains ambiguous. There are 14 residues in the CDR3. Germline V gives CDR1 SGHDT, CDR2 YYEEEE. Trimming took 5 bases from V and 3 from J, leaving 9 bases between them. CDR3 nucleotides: TGTGCCAGCAGACGAACTGGTGGGGCCAACGTCCTGACTTTC. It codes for CASRRTGGANVLTF.

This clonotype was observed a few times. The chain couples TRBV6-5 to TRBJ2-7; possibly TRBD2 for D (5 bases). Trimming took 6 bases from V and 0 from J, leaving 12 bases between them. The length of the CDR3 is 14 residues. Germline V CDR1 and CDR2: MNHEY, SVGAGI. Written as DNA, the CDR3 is TGTGCCAGCAGGGGCGGGCGGAGCTCCTACGAGCAGTACTTC. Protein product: CASRGGRSSYEQYF.

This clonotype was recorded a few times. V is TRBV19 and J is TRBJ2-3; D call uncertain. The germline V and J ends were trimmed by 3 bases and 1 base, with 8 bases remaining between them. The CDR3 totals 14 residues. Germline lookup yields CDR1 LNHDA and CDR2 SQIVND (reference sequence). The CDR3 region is CASSMVGGTDTQYF. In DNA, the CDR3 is TGTGCCAGTAGTATGGTTGGGGGCACAGATACGCAGTATTTT.

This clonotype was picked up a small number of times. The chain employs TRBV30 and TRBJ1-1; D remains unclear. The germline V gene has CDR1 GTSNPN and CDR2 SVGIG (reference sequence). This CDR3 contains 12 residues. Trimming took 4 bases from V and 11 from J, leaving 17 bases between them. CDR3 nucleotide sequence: TGTGCCTGGATTCGGACTTACAGAACGGCTTTCTTT. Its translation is CAWIRTYRTAFF. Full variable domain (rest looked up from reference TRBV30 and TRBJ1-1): SQTIHQWPATLVQPVGSPLSLECTVEGTSNPNLYWYRQAAGRGLQLLFYSVGIGQISSEVPQNLSASRPQDRQFILSSKKLLLSDSGFYLCAWIRTYRTAFFGQGTRLTVV.

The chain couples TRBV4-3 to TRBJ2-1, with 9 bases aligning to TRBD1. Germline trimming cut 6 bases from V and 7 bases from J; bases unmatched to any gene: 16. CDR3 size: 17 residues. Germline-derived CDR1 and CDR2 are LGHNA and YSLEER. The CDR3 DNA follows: TGCGCCAGCAGTTACCTGGTAGAGGGGACAGGGAGGAATGAGCAGTTCTTC. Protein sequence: CASSYLVEGTGRNEQFF.

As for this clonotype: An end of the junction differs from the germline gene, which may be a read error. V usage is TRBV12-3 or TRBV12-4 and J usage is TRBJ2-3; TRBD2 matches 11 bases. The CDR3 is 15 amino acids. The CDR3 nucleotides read TGTGCCAGCAGATTAGCGGGGGGGCTTGTGGATACGCAGTATTTT. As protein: CASRLAGGLVDTQYF.

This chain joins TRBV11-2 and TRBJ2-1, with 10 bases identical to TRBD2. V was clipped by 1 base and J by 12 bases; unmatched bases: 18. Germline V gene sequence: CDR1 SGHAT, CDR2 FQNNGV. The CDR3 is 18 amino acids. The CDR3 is CASSLGSLASGSEGAQFF. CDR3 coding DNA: TGTGCCAGCAGCTTAGGGTCCCTCGCTAGCGGGAGTGAAGGGGCGCAGTTCTTC.

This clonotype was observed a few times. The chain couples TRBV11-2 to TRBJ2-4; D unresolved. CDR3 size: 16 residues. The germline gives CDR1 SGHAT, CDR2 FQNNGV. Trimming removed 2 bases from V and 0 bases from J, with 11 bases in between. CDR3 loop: CASSLSYGLAKNIQYF. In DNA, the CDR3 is TGTGCCAGCAGCTTATCTTACGGTTTAGCCAAAAACATTCAGTACTTC.